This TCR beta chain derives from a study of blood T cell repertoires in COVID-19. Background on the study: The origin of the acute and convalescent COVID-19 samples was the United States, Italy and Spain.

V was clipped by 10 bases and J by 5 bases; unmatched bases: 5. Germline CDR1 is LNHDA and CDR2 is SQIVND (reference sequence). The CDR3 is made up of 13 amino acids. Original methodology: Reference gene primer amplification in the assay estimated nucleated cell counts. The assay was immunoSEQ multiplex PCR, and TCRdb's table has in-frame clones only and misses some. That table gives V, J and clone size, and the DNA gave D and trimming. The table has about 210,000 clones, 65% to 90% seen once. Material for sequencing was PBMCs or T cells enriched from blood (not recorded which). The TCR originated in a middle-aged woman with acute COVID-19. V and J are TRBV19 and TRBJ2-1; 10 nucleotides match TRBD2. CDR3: CATSAGGNNEQFF. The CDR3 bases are TGTGCCACATCAGCGGGAGGGAACAATGAGCAGTTCTTC.